These 2 T cell receptor beta chains came from one sample sequenced in a study of T-cell memory formation after mild COVID-19 (dated by TCRdb to the early 2020s). Libraries came from 5' RACE. The run used an Illumina NovaSeq 6000. Using fastp trimming at Q25 and MiXCR clonotype assembly, TCRdb reanalyzed the public sequencing data and kept in-frame beta chains. Entries are consolidated by CDR3 protein sequence, retaining the most common genes and DNA. The sample table contains about 560,000 distinct CDR3 sequences; only one count was recorded for about 20% of them. About 12% of the sample rests with the top ten. The sequencing input was PBMCs or a T cell subset sorted from them (not recorded which). These receptors all stem from an adult woman who had mild COVID-19 (a few samples of this study predate the infection). The sample titles of this study are shuffled in the database, so cell type and time point are left out; the donor was told from shared clones.

V is TRBV12-3 or TRBV12-4 and J is TRBJ1-1; D not resolved. This CDR3 is 13 amino acids long. The V end lost 7 bases, the J end lost 0 bases, and 9 bases lay between the germline ends. The chain's CDR3 is CASKKGVNTEAFF. The CDR3 nucleotides are TGTGCCAGCAAAAAGGGCGTGAACACTGAAGCTTTCTTT.

This clonotype was recorded a few times. This sequence joins TRBV12-3 or TRBV12-4 and TRBJ2-5; D is undetermined. The ends were cut back, 5 bases at V and 1 base at J, with 8 bases in the middle. The CDR3 extends over 13 amino acids. The CDR3 reads CASSAPAQETQYF. DNA for the CDR3: TGTGCCAGCAGTGCCCCAGCCCAAGAGACCCAGTACTTC.